Listed here are 5 T cell receptor beta chains from one sample, sequenced in a study of PD-1 blockade in classical Hodgkin lymphoma. Profiling relied on immunoSEQ multiplex PCR, and the TCRdb table lists in-frame clones only, not all of them. Of about 90,000 clones listed, around 80% are singletons. The time point here: cycle 4 day 1 (C4D1), after 6 weeks of nivolumab. Relapses following autologous stem cell transplantation were seen in all patients, with brentuximab vedotin exposure varying. Sample: peripheral blood mononuclear cells (PBMCs), taken before the fourth cycle of nivolumab. These TCRs come from a human donor with classical Hodgkin lymphoma.

This clone was counted a single time. The rearrangement joins TRBV5-4 to TRBJ1-2; 12 nucleotides line up with TRBD1. CDR1 and CDR2 from the germline V gene are SGHNT and YYREEE (reference sequence). Trimming took 0 bases from V and 8 from J; bases not matched to a gene: 5. The length of the CDR3 is 15 residues. The CDR3 is CASSLGGQGARGYTF. The CDR3 region has the DNA TGTGCCAGCAGCTTGGGGGGACAGGGGGCGAGGGGCTACACCTTC.

The chain carries TRBV30 and TRBJ1-1; a possible D gene is TRBD1 (5 bases). The CDR3 runs to 13 residues. The V end lost 2 bases, the J end lost 6 bases, and 13 bases lay between the germline ends. Germline CDR1 GTSNPN, CDR2 SVGIG (reference sequence). The CDR3 is CAWSYQGRAEAFF. The CDR3, as DNA: TGTGCCTGGAGTTACCAGGGTCGGGCTGAAGCTTTCTTT.

The rearrangement joins TRBV5-1 to TRBJ1-2; no clear D. The ends were cut back, 5 bases at V and 4 bases at J, with 12 bases in the middle. The V gene's germline CDR1 is SGHRS and CDR2 YFSETQ. The CDR3 spans 13 residues. The chain's CDR3 is CASRPTDSYGYTF. The CDR3 region has the DNA TGCGCCAGCAGACCGACTGACTCCTATGGCTACACCTTC. Supplemented by reference TRBV5-1 and TRBJ1-2, the full variable domain reads KAGVTQTPRYLIKTRGQQVTLSCSPISGHRSVSWYQQTPGQGLQFLFEYFSETQRNKGNFPGRFSGRQFSNSRSEMNVSTLELGDSALYLCASRPTDSYGYTFGSGTRLTVV.

The CDR3 sequence is CASSQVRETQYF. CDR3 nucleotides: TGTGCCAGCAGCCAAGTGCGGGAGACCCAGTACTTC. The chain couples TRBV14 to TRBJ2-5; D gene unclear. There are 12 residues in the CDR3. The germline gives CDR1 SGHDN, CDR2 FVKESK. V was pared by 1 base and J by 5 bases, with 5 bases between.

This clone was detected only once. The rearrangement joins TRBV13 to TRBJ2-1; TRBD2 agrees at 7 bases. The CDR3 totals 15 residues. Germline trimming cut 5 bases from V and 6 bases from J; bases unmatched to any gene: 10. Per the germline V gene, CDR1 is PRHDT and CDR2 is FYEKMQ (reference sequence). CDR3 coding DNA: TGTGCCAGCAGCCCCCGCGCGGGAGTGAGCAATGAGCAGTTCTTC. It is translated as CASSPRAGVSNEQFF.